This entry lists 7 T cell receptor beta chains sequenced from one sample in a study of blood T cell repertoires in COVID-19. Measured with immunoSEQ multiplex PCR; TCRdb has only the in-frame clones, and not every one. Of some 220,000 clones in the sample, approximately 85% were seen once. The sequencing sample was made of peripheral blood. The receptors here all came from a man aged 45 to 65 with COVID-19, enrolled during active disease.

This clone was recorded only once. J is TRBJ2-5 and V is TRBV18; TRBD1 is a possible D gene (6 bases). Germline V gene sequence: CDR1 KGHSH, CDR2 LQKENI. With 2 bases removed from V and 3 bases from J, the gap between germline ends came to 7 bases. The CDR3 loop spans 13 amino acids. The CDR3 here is CASSPRTEETQYF. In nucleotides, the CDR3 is TGTGCCAGCTCACCAAGGACAGAAGAGACCCAGTACTTC.

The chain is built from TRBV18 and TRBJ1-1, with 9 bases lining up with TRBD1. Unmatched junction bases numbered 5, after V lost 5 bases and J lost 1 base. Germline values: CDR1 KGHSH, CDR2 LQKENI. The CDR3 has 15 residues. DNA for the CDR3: TGTGCCAGCTCAACAACAGGGGGCAGGAACACTGAAGCTTTCTTT. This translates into CASSTTGGRNTEAFF.

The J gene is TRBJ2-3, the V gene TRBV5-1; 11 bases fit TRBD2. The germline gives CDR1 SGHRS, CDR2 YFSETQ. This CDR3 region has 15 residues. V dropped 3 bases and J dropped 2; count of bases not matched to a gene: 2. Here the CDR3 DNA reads TGCGCCAGCAGCTCACTAGCGGGGGACACAGATACGCAGTATTTT. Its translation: CASSSLAGDTDTQYF.

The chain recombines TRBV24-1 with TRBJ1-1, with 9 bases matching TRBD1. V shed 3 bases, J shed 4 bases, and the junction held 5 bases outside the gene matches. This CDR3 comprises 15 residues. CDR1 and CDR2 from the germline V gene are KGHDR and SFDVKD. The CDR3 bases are TGTGCCACCAGTGATAGAACAGGGGGCGGCACTGAAGCTTTCTTT. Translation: CATSDRTGGGTEAFF.

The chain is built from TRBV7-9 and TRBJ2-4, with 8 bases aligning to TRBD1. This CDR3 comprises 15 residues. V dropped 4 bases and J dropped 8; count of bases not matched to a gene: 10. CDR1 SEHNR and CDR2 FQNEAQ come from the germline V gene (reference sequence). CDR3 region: CASSYTDREFHIQYF. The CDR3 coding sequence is TGTGCCAGCAGCTACACGGACAGGGAATTTCACATTCAGTACTTC.

As DNA, the CDR3 is TGTGCCAGCTCACGACAGACAGGCGATACCTACGAGCAGTACTTC. It is translated as CASSRQTGDTYEQYF. The genes are TRBV18 and TRBJ2-7, with D perhaps matching TRBD1 (6 bases). Per germline, CDR1 KGHSH and CDR2 LQKENI. CDR3 length equals 15 residues. V was cut by 4 bases and J by 2 bases, with 15 bases left in between.

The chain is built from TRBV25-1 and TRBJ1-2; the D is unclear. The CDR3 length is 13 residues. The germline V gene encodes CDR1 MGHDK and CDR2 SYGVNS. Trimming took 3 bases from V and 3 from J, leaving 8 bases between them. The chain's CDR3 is CASSDLSHYGYTF. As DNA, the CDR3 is TGTGCCAGCAGTGACTTGAGCCACTATGGCTACACCTTC.